The present entry profiles one TCR beta chain with its context. The target antigen is unknown. The data stem from a study of T cell responses to AZD1222 COVID-19 vaccine. Method: immunoSEQ multiplex PCR; TCRdb's copy keeps in-frame clones and lacks some. The table records about 160,000 clones, more than 80% of them present only once. V shed 5 bases and J shed 8 bases, with 15 bases lying between them. CDR1 and CDR2 from the germline V gene are SEHNR and FQNEAQ (reference sequence). The CDR3 sequence is 13 residues long. Investigators merged groups given second doses at roughly 4 or roughly 12 weeks. Study-level results: White British donors predominated, females outnumbered males, and clonal diversity was possibly underestimated. Only a handful of individuals given AZD1222 were seropositive at baseline. The study reported that nearly half of spike-specific TCRs target unmutated variant regions.

This clonotype originated in an adult who received the AZD1222 COVID-19 vaccine. The chain couples TRBV7-9 to TRBJ1-2; D might be TRBD1 (6 bases). The starting material was peripheral blood, obtained 28 days after the second AZD1222 dose. DNA of the CDR3: TGTGCCAGCAGCCAGCAGGGTGGGGGCGGCTACACCTTC. Its protein product is CASSQQGGGGYTF.